What follows are 10 T cell receptor beta chains derived from one specimen sequenced in a study of blood T cell repertoires in COVID-19. Generated by immunoSEQ multiplex PCR, the TCRdb table keeps only in-frame clones and is missing some. The table has 330,000 or so clones, approximately 87% seen once. The sequenced sample consisted of PBMCs or T cells enriched from blood (not recorded which). Receptors were obtained from a middle-aged man in a cohort exposed to, infected with or recovered from COVID-19 (not recorded which).

The genes are TRBV18 and TRBJ2-1, with 8 bases that match TRBD2. V trimming: 6 bases; J trimming: 10 bases; junction bases outside the gene matches: 11. Germline assignment: CDR1 KGHSH and CDR2 LQKENI. The CDR3 runs to 14 residues. The chain's CDR3 is CASSPGLAFREQFF. CDR3 DNA: TGTGCCAGCTCGCCTGGACTAGCATTCCGGGAGCAGTTCTTC.

This clone was seen a few times. The same CDR3 also results from other DNA sequences found in this sample. The rearrangement joins TRBV28 to TRBJ2-4; TRBD2 is a possible D gene (5 bases). This CDR3 spans 14 amino acids. V lost 1 base, J lost 1 base, and 5 bases lay in between. From germline, CDR1 is MDHEN and CDR2 SYDVKM. In DNA form, the CDR3 reads TGTGCCAGCAGTTTATCGGGGGCCAAAAACATTCAGTACTTC. Translation gives CASSLSGAKNIQYF.

The rearrangement joins TRBV19 to TRBJ1-3; tentative D call: TRBD1 (5 bases). Deletions cut 5 bases from V and 2 bases from J, with 10 bases between. Per germline, CDR1 LNHDA and CDR2 SQIVND (reference sequence). The CDR3 is 14 residues long. The CDR3: CASSQGSTGNTIYF. CDR3 coding DNA: TGTGCCAGTAGTCAGGGATCGACTGGAAACACCATATATTTT.

The rearrangement joins TRBV7-9 to TRBJ2-3, with D perhaps TRBD2 (6 bases). The CDR3 consists of 15 residues. V was cut by 4 bases and J by 1 base, with 12 bases left in between. Germline CDR1 and CDR2: SEHNR and FQNEAQ (reference sequence). CDR3 DNA: TGTGCCAGCAGCTCCCAAGCGGGTCGCACAGATACGCAGTATTTT. Residues: CASSSQAGRTDTQYF. Looking up the rest from reference TRBV7-9 and TRBJ2-3 gives the full variable domain: DTGVSQNPRHKITKRGQNVTFRCDPISEHNRLYWYRQTLGQGPEFLTYFQNEAQLEKSRLLSDRFSAERPKGSFSTLEIQRTEQGDSAMYLCASSSQAGRTDTQYFGPGTRLTVL.

The genes are TRBV10-1 and TRBJ2-5; no firm D call. Trimming pared 0 bases from V and 5 bases from J, leaving 10 bases between. There are 14 residues in the CDR3. In germline, CDR1 is WNHNN, CDR2 SYGVQD (reference sequence). The CDR3 DNA follows: TGCGCCAGCAGTGAGTCGATGGCCCAGGAGACCCAGTACTTC. Encoded protein: CASSESMAQETQYF.

The V call is TRBV6-5, the J call TRBJ2-5, with TRBD2 matching over 10 bases. Germline-derived CDR1 and CDR2 are MNHEY and SVGAGI. The J segment lost 2 bases and the V segment lost 9 bases, leaving 9 bases of the junction unmatched. This CDR3 contains 15 residues. This CDR3 is CASGRTSGTQETQYF. CDR3 sequence (DNA): TGTGCCAGTGGAAGAACTAGCGGGACACAAGAGACCCAGTACTTC.

The rearrangement uses TRBV5-4 and TRBJ2-5; weak D call: TRBD2 (6 bases). The V gene's germline CDR1 is SGHNT and CDR2 YYREEE (reference sequence). This CDR3 is built from 16 residues. Trimming stripped 2 bases from V and 2 bases from J, with 16 bases between. The chain's CDR3 is CASSFGGIKSQETQYF. Written as DNA, the CDR3 is TGTGCCAGCAGCTTTGGGGGGATTAAGAGTCAAGAGACCCAGTACTTC.

The chain links TRBV7-9 to TRBJ2-2; possibly TRBD2 for D (7 bases). Looked up from germline, CDR1 is SEHNR and CDR2 is FQNEAQ (reference sequence). CDR3 length: 15 amino acids. The V end was cut by 11 bases, the J end by 4 bases, with 20 bases between. The CDR3 bases are TGTGCCCCCGCAAGGGGGGGCACGAGCACCGGGGAGCTGTTTTTT. Translation: CAPARGGTSTGELFF.

This clone was seen more than once but under ten times. V and J are TRBV4-1 and TRBJ2-1; 7 bases are a match to TRBD2. V trimming: 0 bases; J trimming: 0 bases; junction bases outside the gene matches: 11. The CDR3 extends over 19 amino acids. Germline CDR1 and CDR2: MGHRA and YSYEKL. The DNA of the CDR3 is TGCGCCAGCAGCCAAGAGTGGACGGGAGGTTCTAGCTCCTACAATGAGCAGTTCTTC. This sequence encodes CASSQEWTGGSSSYNEQFF.

This clone has just one count. This chain connects TRBV21-1 to TRBJ1-2; the table's D call of TRBD1 was not tested on the DNA. TRBV21-1 constitutes a pseudogene. The CDR3 loop spans 15 amino acids. In DNA form, the CDR3 reads TGTGCCAGCAGCAAAGGTCGGTCAGGGGCCTATGGCTACACCTTC. This gives the protein CASSKGRSGAYGYTF.